The 14 T cell receptor beta chains listed next were all sequenced from one sample in a study of spatial heterogeneity in lung cancer. Points from the study as a whole: In tumors, expanded intratumoral alpha and beta TCR counts tracked mutation counts.

For these TCRs, the target antigens are not known. Time point indicated: sample taken at primary tumor resection. From the 5' RACE reads, TCRdb called clonotypes with MiXCR, one entry per CDR3 protein. The data contain more than 10,000 distinct CDR3 sequences, approximately 12% of them singletons. This specimen consisted of lung tumor tissue, obtained at surgery. The receptors originated from a male donor with early-stage non-small cell lung cancer.

The chain carries TRBV7-2 and TRBJ2-5; possible D gene TRBD2, 6 bases. Trimming took 1 base from V and 4 from J, leaving 13 bases between them. CDR1 and CDR2 from the germline V gene are SGHTA and FQGNSA. The CDR3 runs 15 residues. Here the CDR3 reads CASSLVGLATETQYF. In nucleotides, the CDR3 is TGTGCCAGCAGCTTAGTCGGGCTAGCGACAGAGACCCAGTACTTC.

The rearrangement links TRBV10-3 to TRBJ2-2; D perhaps matches TRBD2 (5 bases). The CDR3 is 14 residues long. The germline V gene has CDR1 ENHRY and CDR2 SYGVKD. V gave up 10 bases and J gave up 0 bases, with 12 bases separating them. Here the CDR3 reads CATGVRTNTGELFF. The CDR3 DNA follows: TGTGCCACCGGGGTGCGAACGAACACCGGGGAGCTGTTTTTT.

The chain joins TRBV20-1 to TRBJ2-1; 9 nucleotides align to TRBD2. Trimming at V came to 2 bases and at J to 1 base, leaving 0 bases not matched to a gene. CDR3 length: 14 residues. Germline V gene data show CDR1 as DFQATT and CDR2 as SNEGSKA (reference sequence). The CDR3 DNA reads as TGCAGTGCTAGAAGCGGGGGGTCCTACAATGAGCAGTTCTTC. It codes for CSARSGGSYNEQFF.

The V and J genes are TRBV4-3 and TRBJ2-1; D is uncertain. From germline, CDR1 is LGHNA and CDR2 YSLEER. Trimming removed 0 bases at V and 7 bases at J, with 13 bases between. The CDR3 consists of 15 residues. CDR3 sequence reads: CASSQDNHGSNEQFF. The CDR3 bases are TGCGCCAGCAGCCAAGATAACCACGGTTCGAATGAGCAGTTCTTC.

The chain couples TRBV6-5 to TRBJ2-7, with 7 positions matching TRBD1. V was pared by 6 bases and J by 2 bases, with 4 bases of the junction left unmatched. The germline CDR1 and CDR2 sequences are MNHEY and SVGAGI. This CDR3 has 13 residues. The DNA for the CDR3 is TGTGCCAGCAGCCGCGGACAGGCCTACGAGCAGTACTTC. This codes for CASSRGQAYEQYF.

In this sample, this clonotype turned up many times. The chain has TRBV20-1 and TRBJ2-2; 12 nucleotides align to TRBD1. J gave up 9 bases and V 6 bases, and 8 bases lay outside the gene matches. The CDR3 covers 14 residues. Looked up from germline, CDR1 is DFQATT and CDR2 is SNEGSKA (reference sequence). CDR3 DNA sequence: TGCAGTGCCGCATCCGGGACAGGGGGCCGGGAGCTGTTTTTT. Protein sequence: CSAASGTGGRELFF.

The sample holds many counts of this clonotype. The chain employs TRBV28 and TRBJ1-2; D is possibly TRBD1 (5 bases). Trimming took off 5 bases at V and 7 bases at J, with 20 bases between the two ends. The V gene's germline CDR1 is MDHEN and CDR2 SYDVKM. The CDR3 runs 15 residues. CDR3 loop: CASSPPGGTLTGYTF. The CDR3, as DNA: TGTGCCAGCAGTCCTCCCGGTGGGACCCTGACTGGCTACACCTTC.

This clonotype is categorized as medium-sized. The chain recombines TRBV6-6 with TRBJ2-7; no firm D call. Trimming removed 2 bases at V and 2 bases at J, with 7 bases between. The CDR3 has 13 amino acids. In germline, CDR1 is MNHNY, CDR2 SVGAGI (reference sequence). The CDR3, as DNA: TGTGCCAGCAGTTACGACGGAACCTACGAGCAGTACTTC. It specifies CASSYDGTYEQYF.

The chain is built from TRBV20-1 and TRBJ1-2; no definite D call. V was pared by 5 bases and J by 4 bases, with 8 bases between. The CDR3 has 11 amino acids. Per the germline V gene, CDR1 is DFQATT and CDR2 is SNEGSKA (reference sequence). The CDR3 sequence is CSASDLYGYTF. The CDR3 region has the DNA TGCAGTGCTTCTGACCTCTATGGCTACACCTTC.

The rearrangement links TRBV5-1 to TRBJ1-1; D call uncertain. V dropped 3 bases and J dropped 1 base, with 10 bases sitting between them. The CDR3 runs 14 residues. Germline V lookup: CDR1 SGHRS, CDR2 YFSETQ. The DNA for the CDR3 is TGCGCCAGCAGCTCCCAGGCCGGGAACACTGAAGCTTTCTTT. Amino acids: CASSSQAGNTEAFF.

J is TRBJ2-1 and V is TRBV6-5; D is perhaps TRBD2 (7 bases). CDR3 length: 15 residues. CDR1 MNHEY and CDR2 SVGAGI come from the germline V gene. V was cut by 0 bases and J by 9 bases, with 15 bases left in between. The CDR3 reads CASSYSRGGPFEQFF. The CDR3 nucleotides are TGTGCCAGCAGTTACTCGAGGGGGGGCCCGTTTGAGCAGTTCTTC.

This clonotype was recorded at least ten times. The chain recombines TRBV2 with TRBJ1-1; D remains ambiguous. Germline lookup yields CDR1 SNHLY and CDR2 FYNNEI. V lost 7 bases and J 5 bases, leaving 14 bases between the germline ends. This CDR3 has 13 amino acids. The CDR3 loop reads CASTERLGTEAFF. Here the CDR3 DNA reads TGTGCCAGCACCGAACGACTTGGAACTGAAGCTTTCTTT.

The gene calls are TRBV18 and TRBJ1-1; D is uncertain. Trimming removed 1 base at V and 0 bases at J, with 9 bases between. This CDR3 spans 15 amino acids. The germline CDR1 and CDR2 sequences are KGHSH and LQKENI. CDR3 protein: CASSPLLAMNTEAFF. The DNA for the CDR3 is TGTGCCAGCTCACCACTCCTGGCTATGAACACTGAAGCTTTCTTT.

V usage is TRBV24-1 and J usage is TRBJ1-1, with a weak D call TRBD1 (6 bases). Germline CDR1 KGHDR, CDR2 SFDVKD. This CDR3 contains 13 residues. Trimming cost V 6 bases and J 3 bases, with 10 bases left between them. The DNA of the CDR3 is TGTGCCACCAGTACTAGGGGGGACACTGAAGCTTTCTTT. This codes for CATSTRGDTEAFF.